This T cell receptor (beta chain) appears in the sequencing data of a study of cytomegalovirus exposure and HLA in healthy donors. For the study at large: A data release that came early held around 85 million unique TCRs from HLA-typed donors. Study-wide results and caveats: Later analysis identified about 15,000 TCR beta sequences associated with HLA alleles, using a false discovery rate threshold of 0.05. Among CMV-associated TCR beta chains, most appeared HLA-restricted in a later analysis.

PCR amplification relied on 60 Vbeta primers (plus 13 Jbeta primers). Profiled with immunoSEQ multiplex PCR; TCRdb holds only in-frame clones, not every one. The sample has about 180,000 clones, more than 75% seen once; the top ten hold 2% to 2.5%. There are 15 residues in the CDR3. The germline V gene has CDR1 SGHRS and CDR2 YFSETQ. V shed 6 bases, J shed 4 bases, and the junction held 9 bases outside the gene matches. About this clone itself: Its specificity is unknown.

The origin of this receptor is a young woman in good health and CMV-seropositive. The rearrangement uses TRBV5-1 and TRBJ2-3; 9 nucleotides agree with TRBD1. Material: PBMCs. The CDR3 sequence is CASTLPGQGADTQYF. DNA for the CDR3: TGCGCCAGCACCCTCCCGGGACAGGGAGCAGATACGCAGTATTTT.